This T cell receptor (beta chain) was documented in a study of T cells in localized non-small cell lung cancer. V was cut by 2 bases and J by 1 base, with 10 bases left in between. Germline loops: CDR1 LNHDA, CDR2 SQIVND (reference sequence). This CDR3 comprises 15 residues. Study observations and caveats: A median of about 52 clones ranked among the top 100 in tumor appeared in adjacent lung. A raised T cell density in blood coincided with lengthier overall survival. Tumor showed lower T cell clonality than uninvolved adjacent lung, where it was highest.

Produced via immunoSEQ multiplex PCR; TCRdb's table is partial and in-frame only. The sample includes about 3,000 clones, less than 30% of them seen just once. Comments on this clone: Its antigen is as yet unknown.

V and J are TRBV19 and TRBJ2-3, with D possibly TRBD2 on 5 matching bases. The material was lung tumor tissue, obtained before any cancer treatment. The receptor was isolated from an older male donor with stage I lung adenocarcinoma. CDR3 loop: CASSILGSGTDTQYF. CDR3 nucleotide sequence: TGTGCCAGTAGTATATTGGGTAGCGGCACAGATACGCAGTATTTT.